Listed below are T cell receptor beta chains from one sample, sequenced in a study of blood T cell repertoires in COVID-19. TCRdb's table, derived via immunoSEQ multiplex PCR, lists solely in-frame clones and lacks some. The sample has some 490,000 clones, 80% to 90% seen once. Sequencing used peripheral blood. These receptors were collected from a human donor in a cohort sampled during active COVID-19. Each CDR3 is given with its conserved first and last residue. Each record gives: clone size, CDR3 length, D gene, J gene, V gene, CDR3 DNA, CDR3 protein. The D gene is left open where the match is weak. Not every row has a clone size; where given, it reads once, few, many or a size class.

NA 16 NA TRBJ1-2 TRBV3-1/TRBV3-2 TGTGCCAGCAGCCGTTTATTGGGGCAGGAAAGCTATGGCTACACCTTC CASSRLLGQESYGYTF
NA 14 TRBD1 TRBJ1-2 TRBV19 TGTGCCAGTAGTATCCAAGGGGGCGGCTATGGCTACACCTTC CASSIQGGGYGYTF
NA 14 NA TRBJ1-2 TRBV6-1 TGTGCCAGCAGTGAAGGACAGGTTGACTATGGCTACACCTTC CASSEGQVDYGYTF
NA 16 TRBD2 TRBJ2-7 TRBV9 TGTGCCAGCAGCGTAGAGCCGACTAGCGGGCTAAACGAGCAGTACTTC CASSVEPTSGLNEQYF
NA 15 TRBD2 TRBJ2-7 TRBV7-2 TGTGCCAGCAGCCTTGGAGCTAGCGGGAGCTACGAGCAGTACTTC CASSLGASGSYEQYF
many 14 NA TRBJ2-2 TRBV7-3 TGTGCCAGCAGCTTGACTAGAAACACCGGGGAGCTGTTTTTT CASSLTRNTGELFF
few 14 TRBD1 TRBJ2-7 TRBV5-1 TGCGCCAGCAGCCCCACAGGGGGCTCCTACGAGCAGTACTTC CASSPTGGSYEQYF
NA 19 TRBD1 TRBJ2-7 TRBV5-1 TGCGCCAGCAGCCTGGGGAATTACAGGGGGGCCTTGACGGCCTACGAGCAGTACTTC CASSLGNYRGALTAYEQYF
NA 14 TRBD1 TRBJ1-2 TRBV11-2 TGTGCCAGCAGCTTAGGTGGGACAGAGTATGGCTACACCTTC CASSLGGTEYGYTF
NA 13 NA TRBJ2-7 TRBV19 TGTGCCAGTAGTATTATGGAGAAGTACGAGCAGTACTTC CASSIMEKYEQYF
NA 13 TRBD1 TRBJ1-2 TRBV25-1 TGTGCCAGCAGTGAGACAGGGTATTACGGCTACACCTTC CASSETGYYGYTF
NA 14 TRBD1 TRBJ1-5 TRBV5-1 TGCGCCAGCAGCTTACAGGGGGGCAATCAGCCCCAGCATTTT CASSLQGGNQPQHF
many 15 NA TRBJ2-1 TRBV6-4 TGTGCCAGCAGTGTGGAGGGAGCGGCCTACAATGAGCAGTTCTTC CASSVEGAAYNEQFF
NA 14 NA TRBJ1-4 TRBV4-1 TGCGCCAGCAGCCAAGAAAGGACAGTTGAAAAACTGTTTTTT CASSQERTVEKLFF
NA 16 NA TRBJ2-1 TRBV10-3 TGTGCCATCAGTGCAGGGACTACAAACCCACAGGGTGAGCAGTTCTTC CAISAGTTNPQGEQFF
few 12 NA TRBJ1-6 TRBV5-4 TGTGCCAGCAGCCTATTAAATTCACCCCTCCACTTT CASSLLNSPLHF
NA 14 NA TRBJ2-2 TRBV11-2 TGTGCCAGCAGCTTCGGCAGGGGTACCGGGGAGCTGTTTTTT CASSFGRGTGELFF
NA 13 NA TRBJ2-1 TRBV12-3/TRBV12-4 TGTGCCAGCAGTTTATTCGGGGGCAATGAGCAGTTCTTC CASSLFGGNEQFF
few 15 NA TRBJ2-7 TRBV7-9 TGTGCCAGCAGCTTGGATGGGGCCAGGGACTACGAGCAGTACTTC CASSLDGARDYEQYF
NA 15 TRBD2 TRBJ2-1 TRBV7-2 TGTGCCAGCAGCTTAGGCGGGAGTTTCTACAATGAGCAGTTCTTC CASSLGGSFYNEQFF
NA 15 NA TRBJ2-5 TRBV24-1 TGTGCCACCAGTGATTTACCGGGGTCCGCCGAGACCCAGTACTTC CATSDLPGSAETQYF
NA 15 NA TRBJ1-6 TRBV15 TGTGCCACCAGCAGAGAGGGGACTCCTACAGCTCCCCTCCACTTT CATSREGTPTAPLHF
NA 14 NA TRBJ1-4 TRBV7-9 TGTGCCAGCAGCTTAGGTGGGGGCAGGGAAAAACTGTTTTTT CASSLGGGREKLFF
NA 14 NA TRBJ2-1 TRBV10-3 TGTGCCATCAGTGAGTCGAATGCGGCCCGTGAGCAGTTCTTC CAISESNAAREQFF
NA 14 TRBD1 TRBJ2-7 TRBV6-5 TGTGCCAGCAGAACACCGGGACAGGGGGGCGAGCAGTACTTC CASRTPGQGGEQYF